The rows below give T cell receptor beta chains drawn from one sample of a study of T cells in Graves' hyperthyroidism and ophthalmopathy. MiXCR, run by TCRdb on the multiplex PCR reads, gives a single entry per CDR3 protein. Of about half a million distinct CDR3 sequences listed, around 20% are singletons. Sequencing used blood. All receptors come from a man in his forties with Graves' ophthalmopathy. Both conserved end residues are part of each CDR3. D genes are given only for firm matches. Where a row states a size, it is once, few, many or the class of an expanded clone; other rows omit it.

TRBJ2-7	TRBD2	few	TRBV5-1	TGCGCCAGCAGTCCTAGCGGGGGAGTCCCCTACGAGCAGTACTTC	CASSPSGGVPYEQYF
TRBJ1-1	TRBD1	many	TRBV3-1	TGTGCCAGCAGCCTAGGGGTCGGACAGGGTGGCGCTTTCTTT	CASSLGVGQGGAFF
TRBJ1-2	TRBD1	-	TRBV6-1	TGTGCCAGCAGCAAGGGACAGGGAAGGGGCTACACCTTC	CASSKGQGRGYTF
TRBJ1-3	-	-	TRBV12-3/TRBV12-4	TGTGCCAGCACTCTTCTGGGGGGGGGCAGGGTGATTGATCGGGCTGGAAACACCATATATTTT	CASTLLGGGRVIDRAGNTIYF
TRBJ2-2	-	few	TRBV5-1	TGCGCCAGCGTCCCGGACGGAAAGAACACCGGGGAGCTGTTTTTT	CASVPDGKNTGELFF
TRBJ2-5	-	many	TRBV4-3	TGCGCCAGCAGCCAAGGGGGCTATCAGGGGGAGACCCAGTACTTC	CASSQGGYQGETQYF
TRBJ2-5	-	-	TRBV20-1	TGCAGTGCTAGAGGGACGACCCAAGAGACCCAGTACTTC	CSARGTTQETQYF
TRBJ2-3	-	few	TRBV6-2/TRBV6-3	TGTGCCAGCAGTTACTCGATATCCAACCCAAACACTCCAACGAGCACAGATACGCAGTATTTT	CASSYSISNPNTPTSTDTQYF
TRBJ1-5	-	-	TRBV19	TGTGCCAGTAGTATAACGACAGGTAATAATCAGCCCCAGCATTTT	CASSITTGNNQPQHF
TRBJ1-5	TRBD1	once	TRBV12-3/TRBV12-4	TGTGCCAGTCAGAACCAGGGGGCATTCAATCAGCCCCAGCATTTT	CASQNQGAFNQPQHF
TRBJ2-5	-	few	TRBV5-1	TGCGCCAGCAGCTTGCGATGGGCGAATCAAGAGACCCAGTACTTC	CASSLRWANQETQYF
TRBJ2-3	-	-	TRBV9	TGTGCCAGCAGCGTAGATGTTAGTGTAGATACGCAGTATTTT	CASSVDVSVDTQYF
TRBJ2-1	TRBD2	once	TRBV27	TGTGCCAGCAGTTTTCTCAGCGGGAATTCCTACAATGAGCAGTTCTTC	CASSFLSGNSYNEQFF
TRBJ1-1	TRBD1	few	TRBV27	TGTGCCAGCTCTGAGGGCAGGGGGCGGTTGGGCACTGAAGCTTTCTTT	CASSEGRGRLGTEAFF
TRBJ2-1	-	many	TRBV12-3/TRBV12-4	TGTGCCAGCAGTTTTTGGCTTGGGGGCAGCATCTCCTACAATGAGCAGTTCTTC	CASSFWLGGSISYNEQFF
TRBJ2-1	TRBD2	few	TRBV11-2	TGTGCCAGCAGCTTAGACGGACTAGCGGGGGGGAAGTTCTTC	CASSLDGLAGGKFF
TRBJ2-5	TRBD1	-	TRBV28	TGTGCCAGCAGCCGGACAGGGAGCTACCAAGAGACCCAGTACTTC	CASSRTGSYQETQYF
TRBJ1-1	-	few	TRBV5-1	TGCGCCAGCCCCCTAGATCTAGCCAGGGGCGCGAACACTGAAGCTTTCTTT	CASPLDLARGANTEAFF
TRBJ2-3	TRBD1	many	TRBV3-1	TGTGCCAGCAGCCCGTGGACAGGGGCTAGCACAGATACGCAGTATTTT	CASSPWTGASTDTQYF
TRBJ2-1	TRBD2	-	TRBV20-1	TGCAGTGCTCGCCGACTCGCCGTCGGGGGGGATGAGCAGTTCTTC	CSARRLAVGGDEQFF
TRBJ2-5	-	-	TRBV20-1	TGCAGTGCGGGCTTTGCAGAGACCCAGTACTTC	CSAGFAETQYF
TRBJ2-7	TRBD1	many	TRBV7-2	TGTGCCAGCAGCTTAGGTCGACAGGGCTACGAGCAGTACTTC	CASSLGRQGYEQYF
TRBJ2-3	TRBD2	-	TRBV20-1	TGCAGTGCTAGAGATGCGGGGGAAGTTGGAGATACGCAGTATTTT	CSARDAGEVGDTQYF
TRBJ2-1	-	few	TRBV12-3/TRBV12-4	TGTGCCAGCAGTTTTGGACAGCTCGGGGTTGAGCAGTTCTTC	CASSFGQLGVEQFF
TRBJ2-2	TRBD1	many	TRBV11-2	TGTGCCAGCAGCTTAGAAGGACAGGGCGGCGGCGGGGAGCTGTTTTTT	CASSLEGQGGGGELFF
TRBJ2-1	TRBD2	few	TRBV30	TGTGCCTGGAGTTTGGGCGGGGGGACCTACAATGAGCAGTTCTTC	CAWSLGGGTYNEQFF
TRBJ1-2	TRBD1	-	TRBV19	TGTGCCAGTAGCTCTCAAGTTGGGACAGGGGGCTCTGGCTACACCTTC	CASSSQVGTGGSGYTF
TRBJ2-2	-	-	TRBV9	TGTGCCAGCAGCGTAGGTTGGAGTTCGAACACCGGGGAGCTGTTTTTT	CASSVGWSSNTGELFF